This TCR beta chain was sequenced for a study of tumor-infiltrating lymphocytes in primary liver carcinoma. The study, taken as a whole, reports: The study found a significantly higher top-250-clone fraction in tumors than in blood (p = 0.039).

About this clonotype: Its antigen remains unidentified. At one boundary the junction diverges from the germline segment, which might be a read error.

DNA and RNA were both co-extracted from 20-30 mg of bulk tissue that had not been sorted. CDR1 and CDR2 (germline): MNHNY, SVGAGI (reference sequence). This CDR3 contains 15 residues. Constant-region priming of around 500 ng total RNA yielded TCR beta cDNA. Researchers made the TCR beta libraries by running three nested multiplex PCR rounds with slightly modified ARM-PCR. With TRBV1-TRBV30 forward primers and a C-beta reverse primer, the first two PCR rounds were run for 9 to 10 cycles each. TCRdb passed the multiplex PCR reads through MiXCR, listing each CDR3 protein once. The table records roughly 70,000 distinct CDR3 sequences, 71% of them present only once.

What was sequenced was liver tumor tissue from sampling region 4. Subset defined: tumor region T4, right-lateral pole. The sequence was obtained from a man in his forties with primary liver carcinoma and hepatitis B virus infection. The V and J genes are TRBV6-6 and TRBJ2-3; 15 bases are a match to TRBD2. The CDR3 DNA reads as TGTGCCAGGAAAGGGACTAGCGGGAGGACGGATAGGCAGTATTTT. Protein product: CARKGTSGRTDRQYF.